The text below deals with one T cell receptor (beta chain). Its antigen remains unknown. This entry is derived from a study of cytomegalovirus exposure and HLA in healthy donors. Overall study results and limits: A later analysis showed HLA-associated TCR beta chains outstripping equally common others in clonal expansion. In vitro data verified a few CMV-associated chains as specific for CMV antigens. In an earlier analysis, in about 530 donors, most V segments appeared productive either ~90% or ~30% of the time.

In germline, CDR1 is SGHRS, CDR2 YFSETQ. V gave up 5 bases and J gave up 2 bases; unmatched junction bases: 12. The CDR3 length is 16 residues. PCR involved 60 Vbeta and 13 Jbeta primers. TCRdb keeps only in-frame clones here, not all; method: immunoSEQ multiplex PCR. The sample comprises around 100,000 clones, nearly 75% of which are singletons, and around 4.9% rests with the top ten. This chain links TRBV5-1 with TRBJ1-2; TRBD1 aligns across 7 bases. The sequencing sample was made of PBMCs. The TCR originated in a young man in good health and CMV-seropositive. The CDR3 bases are TGCGCCAGCAGACGCGCTACCGGGACAGAGAACTATGGCTACACCTTC. This codes for CASRRATGTENYGYTF.